The entry below gives a single T cell receptor beta chain sequence along with its context. Clones were read by immunoSEQ multiplex PCR, and TCRdb kept only the in-frame ones, dropping some. The repertoire consists of about 78,000 clones, with less than 90% occurring once and the leading ten covering less than 2.5%. V dropped 2 bases and J dropped 15; count of bases not matched to a gene: 22. In germline, CDR1 is GTSNPN, CDR2 SVGIG (reference sequence). CDR3 length: 17 residues. This specimen belongs to a study of OX40 agonist ivuxolimab in advanced cancers. The sequenced sample was CD4+ or CD8+ T cells sorted from blood, obtained in a trial of the OX40 agonist ivuxolimab. The V and J genes are TRBV30 and TRBJ1-4, with TRBD1 matching 9 bases. This clonotype was sampled from an adult with an advanced solid tumor such as melanoma, head and neck, liver or kidney cancer. The CDR3 DNA follows: TGTGCCTGGAGTTCACCCGGGACAGGGTCTCTCCTAAGTCTGGTGTTTTTT. This sequence encodes CAWSSPGTGSLLSLVFF. Full variable domain (remainder filled in from reference TRBV30 and TRBJ1-4): SQTIHQWPATLVQPVGSPLSLECTVEGTSNPNLYWYRQAAGRGLQLLFYSVGIGQISSEVPQNLSASRPQDRQFILSSKKLLLSDSGFYLCAWSSPGTGSLLSLVFFGSGTQLSVL.